The clone carrying this TCR beta chain was counted many times. What it binds is unknown. One end of the junction fails to match germline, which may point to a read error. These data originate in a study of human T cells and chemical hapten exposure. Study at large: DPC (0.01%) was patch tested on the upper back and read at 6 days. Overall study findings and caveats: There were significantly more large CDR3 similarity clusters among expanded TCRs than among controls. TCRs whose frequency exceeded 1 in 1000 remained the same following DPC sensitization.

Time point indicated: patch test 1, 2 weeks after DPC sensitization. The treatment denotes: therapeutic diphenylcyclopropenone sensitization with weekly scalp DPC. Looked up from germline, CDR1 is SGHRS and CDR2 is YFSETQ. CDR3 length: 11 amino acids. Per the authors' pipeline: A per-sample median of approximately 87,000 TCRs was observed, with counts ranging from 23,224 to 690,600. TCRdb re-analysed the RACE reads in MiXCR, keeping a single row per CDR3 protein. The V and J calls reflect TCRdb's pipeline rather than the authors' work. The table includes some 340,000 distinct CDR3 sequences, about 7% detected once.

This clonotype was obtained from a woman aged 18 to 35 with alopecia areata. Some clones in this sample may be carry-over from other donors' samples. The sequencing used whole blood, collected in connection with sensitization to the hapten diphenylcyclopropenone (DPC). The rearrangement links TRBV5-1 to TRBJ2-7; D perhaps matches TRBD2 (5 bases). DNA for the CDR3: TGTGCCAGCAGCTTAGAGGGCGAGCAGTACTTC. This encodes CASSLEGEQYF.